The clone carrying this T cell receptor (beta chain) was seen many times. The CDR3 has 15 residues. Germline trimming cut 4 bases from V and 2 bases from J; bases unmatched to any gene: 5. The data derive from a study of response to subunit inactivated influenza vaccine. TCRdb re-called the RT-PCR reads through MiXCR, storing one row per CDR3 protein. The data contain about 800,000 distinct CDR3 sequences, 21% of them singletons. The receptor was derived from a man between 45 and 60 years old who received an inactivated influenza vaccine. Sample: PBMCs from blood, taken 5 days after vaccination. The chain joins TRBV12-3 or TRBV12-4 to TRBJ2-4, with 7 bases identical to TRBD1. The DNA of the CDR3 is TGTGCCAGCAGTTCCTCGGGACAGACCAAAAACATTCAGTACTTC. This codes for CASSSSGQTKNIQYF.